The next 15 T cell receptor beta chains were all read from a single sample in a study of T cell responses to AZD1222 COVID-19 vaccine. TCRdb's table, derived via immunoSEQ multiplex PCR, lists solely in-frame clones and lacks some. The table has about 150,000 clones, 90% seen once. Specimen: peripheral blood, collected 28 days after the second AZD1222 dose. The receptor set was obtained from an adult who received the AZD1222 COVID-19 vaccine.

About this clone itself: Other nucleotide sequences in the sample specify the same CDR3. The DNA of the CDR3 is TGTGCCAGCAGCGCGGACGGATACGAGCAGTACTTC. Its protein is CASSADGYEQYF. The rearrangement links TRBV7-9 to TRBJ2-7; D unresolved. Trimming left V 5 bases short and J 4 bases short, with 9 bases between. Germline V gene data show CDR1 as SEHNR and CDR2 as FQNEAQ (reference sequence). The CDR3 consists of 12 residues.

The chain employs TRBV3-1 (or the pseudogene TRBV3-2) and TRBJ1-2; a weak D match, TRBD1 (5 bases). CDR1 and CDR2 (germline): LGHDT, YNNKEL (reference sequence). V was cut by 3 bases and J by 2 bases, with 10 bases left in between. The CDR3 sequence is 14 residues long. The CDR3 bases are TGTGCCAGCAGCCACCTAGACAGAAACTATGGCTACACCTTC. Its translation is CASSHLDRNYGYTF.

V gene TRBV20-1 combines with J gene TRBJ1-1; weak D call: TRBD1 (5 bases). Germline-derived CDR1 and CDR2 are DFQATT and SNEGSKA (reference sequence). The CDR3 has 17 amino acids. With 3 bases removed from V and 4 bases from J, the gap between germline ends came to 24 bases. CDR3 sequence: CSASGVLQVRGSTEAFF. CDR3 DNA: TGCAGTGCTAGTGGGGTCCTACAGGTTCGGGGGAGCACTGAAGCTTTCTTT.

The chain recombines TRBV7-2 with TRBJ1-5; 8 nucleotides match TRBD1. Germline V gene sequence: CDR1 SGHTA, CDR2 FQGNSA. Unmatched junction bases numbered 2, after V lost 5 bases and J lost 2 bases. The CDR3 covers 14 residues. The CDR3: CASSDRGRNQPQHF. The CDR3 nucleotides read TGTGCCAGCAGCGACAGGGGACGCAATCAGCCCCAGCATTTT.

The CDR3 DNA reads as TGTGCCAGCAGCCCAACTCGGACCCATGGCTACACCTTC. As protein: CASSPTRTHGYTF. V is TRBV12-3 or TRBV12-4 and J is TRBJ1-2; D is ambiguous. The CDR3 length is 13 residues. Trimming took off 6 bases at V and 6 bases at J, with 14 bases between the two ends.

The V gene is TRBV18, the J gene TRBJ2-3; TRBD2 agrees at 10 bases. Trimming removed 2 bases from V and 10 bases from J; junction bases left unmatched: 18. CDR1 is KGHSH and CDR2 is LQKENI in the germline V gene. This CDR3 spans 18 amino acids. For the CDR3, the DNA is TGTGCCAGCTCACCAGCCCCCTCGACTAGCGGGTTCATGGTGGCGCAGTATTTT. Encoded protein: CASSPAPSTSGFMVAQYF.

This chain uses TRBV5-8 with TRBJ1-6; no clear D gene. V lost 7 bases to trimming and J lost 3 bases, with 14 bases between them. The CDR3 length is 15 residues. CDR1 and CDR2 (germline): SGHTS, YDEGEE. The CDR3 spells CASFDEGRYNSPLHF. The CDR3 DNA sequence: TGTGCCAGCTTCGATGAGGGCCGCTATAATTCACCCCTCCACTTT.

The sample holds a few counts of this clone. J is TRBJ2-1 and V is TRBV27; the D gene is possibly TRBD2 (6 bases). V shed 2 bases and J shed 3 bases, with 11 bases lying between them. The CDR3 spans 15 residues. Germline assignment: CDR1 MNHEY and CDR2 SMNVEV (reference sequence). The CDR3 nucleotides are TGTGCCAGCAGTTTAGCGGGACCCGACTACAATGAGCAGTTCTTC. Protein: CASSLAGPDYNEQFF.

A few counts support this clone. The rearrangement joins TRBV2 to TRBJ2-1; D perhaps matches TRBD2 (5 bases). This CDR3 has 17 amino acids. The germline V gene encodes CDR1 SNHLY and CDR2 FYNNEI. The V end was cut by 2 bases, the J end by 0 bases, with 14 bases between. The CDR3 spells CASSETPEGYSYNEQFF. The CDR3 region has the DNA TGTGCCAGCAGTGAAACCCCAGAGGGTTACTCCTACAATGAGCAGTTCTTC.

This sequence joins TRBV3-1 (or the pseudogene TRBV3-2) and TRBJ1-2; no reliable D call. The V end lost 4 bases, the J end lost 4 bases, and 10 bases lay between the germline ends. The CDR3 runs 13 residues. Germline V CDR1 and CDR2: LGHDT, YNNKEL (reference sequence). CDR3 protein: CASSPGGTYGYTF. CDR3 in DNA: TGTGCCAGCAGCCCCGGTGGTACCTATGGCTACACCTTC.

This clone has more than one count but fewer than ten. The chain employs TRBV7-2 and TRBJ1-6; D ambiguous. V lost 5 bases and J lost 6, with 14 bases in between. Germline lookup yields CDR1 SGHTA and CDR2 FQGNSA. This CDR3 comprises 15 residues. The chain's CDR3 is CASSLDVGGNSPLHF. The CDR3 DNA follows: TGTGCCAGCAGCCTCGACGTGGGCGGTAATTCACCCCTCCACTTT.

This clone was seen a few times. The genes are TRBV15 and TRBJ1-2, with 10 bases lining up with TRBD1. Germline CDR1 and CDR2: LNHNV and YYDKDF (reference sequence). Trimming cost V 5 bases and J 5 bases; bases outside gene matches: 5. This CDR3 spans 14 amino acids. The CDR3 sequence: CATSPGTGEYGYTF. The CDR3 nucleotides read TGTGCCACCAGCCCCGGGACAGGGGAGTATGGCTACACCTTC.

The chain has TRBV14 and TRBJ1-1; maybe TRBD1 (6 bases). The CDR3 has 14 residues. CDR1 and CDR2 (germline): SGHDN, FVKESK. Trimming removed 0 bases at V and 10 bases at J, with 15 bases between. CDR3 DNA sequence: TGTGCCAGCAGCCAAGATTGGGGGCCACTGGGAGCTTTCTTT. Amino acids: CASSQDWGPLGAFF.

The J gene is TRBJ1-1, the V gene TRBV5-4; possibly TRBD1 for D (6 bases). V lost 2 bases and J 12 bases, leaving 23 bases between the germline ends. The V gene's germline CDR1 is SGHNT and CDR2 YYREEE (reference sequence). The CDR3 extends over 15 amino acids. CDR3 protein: CASSFSTGGEGRTFF. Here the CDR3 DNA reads TGTGCCAGCAGCTTTAGCACGGGGGGCGAAGGGAGAACTTTCTTT.

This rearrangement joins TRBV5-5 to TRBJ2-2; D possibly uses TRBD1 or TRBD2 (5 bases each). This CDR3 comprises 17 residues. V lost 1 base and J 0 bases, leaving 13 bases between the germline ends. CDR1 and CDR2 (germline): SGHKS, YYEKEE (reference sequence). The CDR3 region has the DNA TGTGCCAGCAGCTTGCCCCTGGGACGGTCGAACACCGGGGAGCTGTTTTTT. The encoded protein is CASSLPLGRSNTGELFF.